These 14 T cell receptor beta chains came from one sample sequenced in a study of identifying expanded T cells in peripheral blood. Sequencing was performed with immunoSEQ multiplex PCR; in TCRdb, only in-frame clones are kept and a portion is missing. The sample has about 110,000 clones, approximately 90% seen once; the top ten hold about 16%. The sequenced material came from blood. All receptors derive from a person aged 18 to 75 in good health.

The V gene is TRBV6-5, the J gene TRBJ2-5, with D perhaps matching TRBD1 or TRBD2 (5 bases each). This CDR3 is 14 amino acids long. Germline V lookup: CDR1 MNHEY, CDR2 SVGAGI. Trimming removed 0 bases from V and 2 bases from J, with 7 bases in between. CDR3 residues: CASSYSGVQETQYF. CDR3 coding DNA: TGTGCCAGCAGTTACTCGGGGGTACAAGAGACCCAGTACTTC.

This CDR3 reads CASSPMTGEFNEQFF. In nucleotides, the CDR3 is TGCGCCAGCAGTCCCATGACGGGGGAGTTCAATGAGCAGTTCTTC. The chain joins TRBV10-1 to TRBJ2-1; tentative D call: TRBD2 (6 bases). The CDR3 has 15 amino acids. The V and J ends lost 5 bases and 6 bases respectively, with 17 bases between them. Germline-derived CDR1 and CDR2 are WNHNN and SYGVQD (reference sequence).

The chain recombines TRBV7-2 with TRBJ2-3, with TRBD1 identical over 9 bases. CDR3 size: 17 residues. V trimming: 7 bases; J trimming: 4 bases; junction bases outside the gene matches: 15. Per the germline V gene, CDR1 is SGHTA and CDR2 is FQGNSA. For the CDR3, the DNA is TGTGCCAGCACCCGCTTGTCCGGGACAGGGTCCGCAGATACGCAGTATTTT. Its protein product is CASTRLSGTGSADTQYF.

The chain carries TRBV5-6 and TRBJ1-5; TRBD1 aligns across 7 bases. This CDR3 comprises 13 residues. V was clipped by 0 bases and J by 7 bases; unmatched bases: 1. The germline CDR1 and CDR2 sequences are SGHDT and YYEEEE. The CDR3 loop is CASSLAGGQPQHF. The CDR3 nucleotides read TGTGCCAGCAGCTTGGCAGGGGGGCAGCCCCAGCATTTT.

V gene TRBV5-1 combines with J gene TRBJ1-2; TRBD1 matches 8 bases. The CDR3 is made up of 16 amino acids. Germline V gives CDR1 SGHRS, CDR2 YFSETQ. The V segment lost 2 bases and the J segment 3 bases; nucleotides outside the gene matches: 9. DNA for the CDR3: TGCGCCAGCAGCTTCTCCAGGGGGCCTAAGGACTATGGCTACACCTTC. It codes for CASSFSRGPKDYGYTF.

This rearrangement joins TRBV6-5 to TRBJ1-1; D gene uncertain. The germline gives CDR1 MNHEY, CDR2 SVGAGI. The CDR3 spans 11 residues. V was trimmed by 8 bases and J by 3 bases, leaving 7 bases between them. This CDR3 reads CASGIYTEAFF. As DNA, the CDR3 is TGTGCCAGCGGGATATACACTGAAGCTTTCTTT.

CDR3 bases: TGTGCCAGCAGCGAACACCTTATAGAGACCCAGTACTTC. It encodes CASSEHLIETQYF. The chain uses TRBV11-1 and TRBJ2-5; D is ambiguous. The CDR3 is made up of 13 amino acids. Germline CDR1 and CDR2: SGHAT and FQDESV (reference sequence). Trimming removed 5 bases from V and 4 bases from J, with 11 bases in between.

The chain recombines TRBV18 with TRBJ1-6; no firm D call. CDR3 length equals 13 residues. Germline assignment: CDR1 KGHSH and CDR2 LQKENI. The V end lost 3 bases, the J end lost 8 bases, and 8 bases lay between the germline ends. The chain's CDR3 is CASSPSADSPLHF. The CDR3 DNA follows: TGTGCCAGCTCACCTAGCGCTGATTCACCCCTCCACTTT. Combining the CDR3 with reference TRBV18 and TRBJ1-6 gives the whole variable domain NAGVMQNPRHLVRRRGQEARLRCSPMKGHSHVYWYRQLPEEGLKFMVYLQKENIIDESGMPKERFSAEFPKEGPSILRIQQVVRGDSAAYFCASSPSADSPLHFGNGTRLTVT.

The V and J genes are TRBV19 and TRBJ2-7; tentatively, D is TRBD1 or TRBD2 (5 bases each). V dropped 1 base and J dropped 3 bases, with 10 bases sitting between them. The CDR3 length is 14 residues. Germline CDR1 is LNHDA and CDR2 is SQIVND (reference sequence). The CDR3 sequence is CASSIGDVSYEQYF. DNA for the CDR3: TGTGCCAGTAGTATAGGGGACGTTAGCTACGAGCAGTACTTC.

The gene calls are TRBV19 and TRBJ2-7; D perhaps matches TRBD1 (7 bases). Germline V gene data show CDR1 as LNHDA and CDR2 as SQIVND (reference sequence). V lost 3 bases, J lost 4 bases, and 16 bases lay in between. The CDR3 covers 15 residues. The CDR3 is CASSIRAGGSYEQYF. In DNA, the CDR3 is TGTGCCAGTAGTATCCGGGCAGGGGGGTCTTACGAGCAGTACTTC.

V gene TRBV7-9 combines with J gene TRBJ1-2, with no clear D. Trimming shortened V by 1 base and J by 8 bases, and 14 bases separated the two germline ends. Germline V gene data show CDR1 as SEHNR and CDR2 as FQNEAQ (reference sequence). The CDR3 length is 14 residues. This chain's CDR3 is CASSLDSGLGGYTF. The CDR3 DNA is TGTGCCAGCAGCTTAGATTCTGGACTGGGGGGCTACACCTTC. The whole variable domain, remainder taken from reference TRBV7-9 and TRBJ1-2, is DTGVSQNPRHKITKRGQNVTFRCDPISEHNRLYWYRQTLGQGPEFLTYFQNEAQLEKSRLLSDRFSAERPKGSFSTLEIQRTEQGDSAMYLCASSLDSGLGGYTFGSGTRLTVV.

V and J are TRBV7-2 and TRBJ2-1; D may be TRBD1 or TRBD2 (5 bases each). V was cut by 3 bases and J by 9 bases, with 15 bases left in between. The CDR3 covers 14 residues. Per germline, CDR1 SGHTA and CDR2 FQGNSA. The CDR3: CASSFRGTPLEQFF. CDR3 sequence (DNA): TGTGCCAGCAGCTTTCGAGGGACCCCCCTTGAGCAGTTCTTC.

The V and J genes are TRBV29-1 and TRBJ1-4; 10 bases match TRBD1. This CDR3 is 14 amino acids long. Per the germline V gene, CDR1 is SQVTM and CDR2 is ANQGSEA. The V and J ends lost 5 bases and 8 bases, in that order; junction bases with no gene match: 8. This CDR3 reads CSVTTGGAREKLFF. Here the CDR3 DNA reads TGCAGCGTTACGACAGGGGGCGCCAGGGAAAAACTGTTTTTT. Complete variable domain (other parts from reference TRBV29-1 and TRBJ1-4): SAVISQKPSRDICQRGTSLTIQCQVDSQVTMMFWYRQQPGQSLTLIATANQGSEATYESGFVIDKFPISRPNLTFSTLTVSNMSPEDSSIYLCSVTTGGAREKLFFGSGTQLSVL.

The chain recombines TRBV2 with TRBJ2-3, with D possibly being TRBD1 (6 bases). In germline, CDR1 is SNHLY, CDR2 FYNNEI. The CDR3 has 15 amino acids. The V end lost 7 bases, the J end lost 0 bases, and 14 bases lay between the germline ends. CDR3: CASTRDKQSTDTQYF. CDR3 sequence (DNA): TGTGCCAGCACCCGGGACAAACAAAGCACAGATACGCAGTATTTT.